Sequencing of this TCR beta chain was carried out in a study of OX40 agonist ivuxolimab in advanced cancers. Overall study: Patient treatment consisted of intravenous ivuxolimab administration every 2 weeks at 0.01 to 10 mg/kg. Study-wide points: At 0.1 to 3.0 mg/kg and by week 6, clonal expansion occurred in CD4+ and CD8+ blood T cells.

Trimming stripped 1 base from V and 4 bases from J, with 11 bases between. The CDR3 totals 15 residues. CDR1 and CDR2 (germline): LNHNV, YYDKDF (reference sequence). This clone was recorded once. Its antigen is unidentified. TCRdb's copy holds only in-frame clones and misses some; the assay was immunoSEQ multiplex PCR. The sample has tens of thousands of clones, about 89% seen once. The sequence was obtained from an adult with an advanced solid tumor such as melanoma, head and neck, liver or kidney cancer. This sequence joins TRBV15 and TRBJ2-1; weak D call: TRBD2 (6 bases). The sequencing here drew on CD4+ or CD8+ T cells sorted from blood, taken in a trial of the OX40 agonist ivuxolimab. This CDR3 is CATSRGRGRYNEQFF. In nucleotides, the CDR3 is TGTGCCACCAGCAGAGGTCGGGGGAGGTACAATGAGCAGTTCTTC.